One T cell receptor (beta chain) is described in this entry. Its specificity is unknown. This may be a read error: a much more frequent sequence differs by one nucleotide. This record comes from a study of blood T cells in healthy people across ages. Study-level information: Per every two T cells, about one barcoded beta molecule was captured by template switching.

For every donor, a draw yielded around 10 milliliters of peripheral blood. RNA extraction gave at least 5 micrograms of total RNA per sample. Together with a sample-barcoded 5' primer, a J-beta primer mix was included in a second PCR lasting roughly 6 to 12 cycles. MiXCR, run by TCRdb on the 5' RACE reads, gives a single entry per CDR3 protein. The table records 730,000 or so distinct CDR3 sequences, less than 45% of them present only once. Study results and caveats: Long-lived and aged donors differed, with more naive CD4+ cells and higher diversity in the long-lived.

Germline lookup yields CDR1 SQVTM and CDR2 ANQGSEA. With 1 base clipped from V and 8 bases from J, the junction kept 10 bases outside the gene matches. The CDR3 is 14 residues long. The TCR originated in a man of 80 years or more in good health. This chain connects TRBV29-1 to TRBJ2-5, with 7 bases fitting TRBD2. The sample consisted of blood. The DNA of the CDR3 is TGCAGCGTTGAAGCCGGCCGGGACTACGGAACCCAGTACTTC. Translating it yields CSVEAGRDYGTQYF. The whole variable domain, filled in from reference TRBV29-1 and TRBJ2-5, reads SAVISQKPSRDICQRGTSLTIQCQVDSQVTMMFWYRQQPGQSLTLIATANQGSEATYESGFVIDKFPISRPNLTFSTLTVSNMSPEDSSIYLCSVEAGRDYGTQYFGPGTRLLVL.